This TCR beta chain was identified in a study of human T cells and chemical hapten exposure. TCRdb independently ran MiXCR on the RACE reads; one entry per CDR3 protein. Of roughly 150,000 distinct CDR3 sequences detected, about 10% appear once; the ten largest clones hold less than 1.5%. Time point given: patch test 2, 6 weeks after DPC sensitization. Treatment indicated: therapeutic diphenylcyclopropenone sensitization with weekly scalp DPC. The germline V and J ends were trimmed by 1 base and 7 bases, with 17 bases remaining between them. The germline V gene encodes CDR1 LNHDA and CDR2 SQIVND (reference sequence). CDR3 length: 16 residues. This clonotype was seen at least ten times.

The TCR was taken from a woman between 45 and 65 years old with alopecia areata. Some clones in this sample may be carry-over from other donors' samples. The chain carries TRBV19 and TRBJ1-5; a weak D match, TRBD1 (5 bases). The material was whole blood, obtained in connection with sensitization to the hapten diphenylcyclopropenone (DPC). CDR3 loop: CASSIGAAGGGQPQHF. In DNA form, the CDR3 reads TGTGCCAGTAGTATAGGGGCTGCGGGGGGTGGCCAGCCCCAGCATTTT.